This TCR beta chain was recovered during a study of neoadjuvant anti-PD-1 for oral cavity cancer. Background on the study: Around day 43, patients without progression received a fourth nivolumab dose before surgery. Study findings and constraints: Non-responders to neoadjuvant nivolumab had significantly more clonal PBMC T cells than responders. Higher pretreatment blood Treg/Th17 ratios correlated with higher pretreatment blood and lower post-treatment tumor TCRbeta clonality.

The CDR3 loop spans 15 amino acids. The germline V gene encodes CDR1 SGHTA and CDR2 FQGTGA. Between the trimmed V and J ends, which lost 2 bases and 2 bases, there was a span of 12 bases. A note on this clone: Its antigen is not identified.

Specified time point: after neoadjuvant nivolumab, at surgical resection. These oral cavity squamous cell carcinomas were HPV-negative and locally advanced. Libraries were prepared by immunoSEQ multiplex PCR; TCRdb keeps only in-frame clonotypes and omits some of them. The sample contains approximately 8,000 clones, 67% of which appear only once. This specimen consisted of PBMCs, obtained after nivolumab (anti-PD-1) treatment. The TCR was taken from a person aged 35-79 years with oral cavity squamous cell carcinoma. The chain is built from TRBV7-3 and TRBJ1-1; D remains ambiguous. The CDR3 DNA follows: TGTGCCAGCAGCTTATCTGGGTCTGGTAACACTGAAGCTTTCTTT. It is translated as CASSLSGSGNTEAFF.